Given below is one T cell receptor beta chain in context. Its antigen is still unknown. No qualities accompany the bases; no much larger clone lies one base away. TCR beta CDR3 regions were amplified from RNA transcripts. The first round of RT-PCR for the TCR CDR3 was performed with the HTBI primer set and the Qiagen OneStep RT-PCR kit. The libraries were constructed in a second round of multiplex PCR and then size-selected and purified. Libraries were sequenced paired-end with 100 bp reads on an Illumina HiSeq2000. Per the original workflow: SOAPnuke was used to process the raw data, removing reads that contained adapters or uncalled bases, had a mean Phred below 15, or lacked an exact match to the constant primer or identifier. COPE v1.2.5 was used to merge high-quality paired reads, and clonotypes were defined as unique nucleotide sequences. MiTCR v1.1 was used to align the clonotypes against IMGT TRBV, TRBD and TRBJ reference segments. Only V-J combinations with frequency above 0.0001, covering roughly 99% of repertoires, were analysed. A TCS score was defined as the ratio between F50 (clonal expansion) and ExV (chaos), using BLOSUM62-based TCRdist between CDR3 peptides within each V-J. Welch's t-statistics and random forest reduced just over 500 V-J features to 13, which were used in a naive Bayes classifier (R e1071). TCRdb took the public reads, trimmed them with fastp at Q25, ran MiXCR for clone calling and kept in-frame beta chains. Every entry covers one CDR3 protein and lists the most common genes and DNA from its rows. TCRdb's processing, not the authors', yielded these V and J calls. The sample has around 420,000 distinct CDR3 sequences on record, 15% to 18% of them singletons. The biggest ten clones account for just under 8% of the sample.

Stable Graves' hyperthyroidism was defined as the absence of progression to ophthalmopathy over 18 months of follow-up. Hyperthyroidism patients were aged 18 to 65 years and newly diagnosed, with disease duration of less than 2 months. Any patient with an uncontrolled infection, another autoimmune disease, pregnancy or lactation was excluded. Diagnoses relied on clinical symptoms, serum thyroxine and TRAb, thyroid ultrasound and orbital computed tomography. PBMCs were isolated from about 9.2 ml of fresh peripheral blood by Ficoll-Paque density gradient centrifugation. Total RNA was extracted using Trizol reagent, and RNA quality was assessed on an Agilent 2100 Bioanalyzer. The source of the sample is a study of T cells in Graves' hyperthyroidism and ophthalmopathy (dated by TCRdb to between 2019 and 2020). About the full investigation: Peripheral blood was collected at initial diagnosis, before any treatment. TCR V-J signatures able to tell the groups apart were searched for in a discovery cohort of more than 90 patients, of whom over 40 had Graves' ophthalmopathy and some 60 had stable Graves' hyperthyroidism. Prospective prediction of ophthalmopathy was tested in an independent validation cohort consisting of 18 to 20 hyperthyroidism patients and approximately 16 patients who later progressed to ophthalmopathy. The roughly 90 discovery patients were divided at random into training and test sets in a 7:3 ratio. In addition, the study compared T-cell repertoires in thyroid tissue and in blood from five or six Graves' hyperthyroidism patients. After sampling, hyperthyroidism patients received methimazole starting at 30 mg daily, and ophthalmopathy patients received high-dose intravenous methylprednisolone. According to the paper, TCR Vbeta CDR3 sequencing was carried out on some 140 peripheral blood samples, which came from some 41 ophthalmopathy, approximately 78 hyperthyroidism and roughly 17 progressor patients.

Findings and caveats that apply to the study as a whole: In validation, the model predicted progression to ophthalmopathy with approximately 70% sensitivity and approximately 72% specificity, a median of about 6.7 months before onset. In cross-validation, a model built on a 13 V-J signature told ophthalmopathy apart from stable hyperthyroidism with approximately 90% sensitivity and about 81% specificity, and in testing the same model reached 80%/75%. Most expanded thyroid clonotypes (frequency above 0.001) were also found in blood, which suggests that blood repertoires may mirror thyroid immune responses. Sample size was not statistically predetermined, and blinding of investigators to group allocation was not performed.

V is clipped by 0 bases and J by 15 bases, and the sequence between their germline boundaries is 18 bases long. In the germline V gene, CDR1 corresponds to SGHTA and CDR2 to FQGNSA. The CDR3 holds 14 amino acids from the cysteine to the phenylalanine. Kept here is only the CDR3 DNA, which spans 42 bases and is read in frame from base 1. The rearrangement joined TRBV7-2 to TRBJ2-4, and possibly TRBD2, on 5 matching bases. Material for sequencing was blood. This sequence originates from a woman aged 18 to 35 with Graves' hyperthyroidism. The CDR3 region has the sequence CASSLAPGSVGLYF. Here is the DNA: TGTGCCAGCAGCTTAGCCCCGGGTAGCGTGGGTCTGTACTTC. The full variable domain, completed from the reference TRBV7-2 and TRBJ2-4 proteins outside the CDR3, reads GAGVSQSPSNKVTEKGKDVELRCDPISGHTALYWYRQSLGQGLEFLIYFQGNSAPDKSGLPSDRFSAERTGGSVSTLTIQRTQQEDSAVYLCASSLAPGSVGLYFGAGTRLSVL.